The rows below give T cell receptor beta chains drawn from one sample of a study of blood T cell repertoires in COVID-19. The assay was immunoSEQ multiplex PCR, and TCRdb's table has in-frame clones only and misses some. Here the sample spans about 73,000 clones, approximately 83% being singletons. The specimen was peripheral blood. The receptors were sampled from a woman in her sixties or seventies with acute or convalescent COVID-19. The CDR3 runs from the conserved cysteine through the conserved F or W.

cdr3_length: 12
v_call: TRBV28
j_call: TRBJ1-1
cdr3_aa: CASSAESSEAFF

cdr3_length: 12
v_call: TRBV30
j_call: TRBJ1-2
cdr3_aa: CACSRGNYGYTF

cdr3_length: 13
v_call: TRBV6-4
j_call: TRBJ1-5
cdr3_aa: CASSTGDRQPQHF

cdr3_length: 14
v_call: TRBV28
j_call: TRBJ1-5
cdr3_aa: CASSLSGESEPQHF

cdr3_length: 19
v_call: TRBV19
j_call: TRBJ2-2
cdr3_aa: CASSIGLQTGGVRTGELFF

cdr3_length: 17
v_call: TRBV11-2
j_call: TRBJ2-4
cdr3_aa: CASSLDRQYINKNIQYF

cdr3_length: 12
v_call: TRBV6-5
j_call: TRBJ2-2
cdr3_aa: CASSFRAGELFF

cdr3_length: 16
v_call: TRBV6-4
j_call: TRBJ1-1
cdr3_aa: CASSVSKKKRNTEAFF

cdr3_length: 17
v_call: TRBV6-2/TRBV6-3
j_call: TRBJ2-7
cdr3_aa: CASSYSNKRGPTYEQYF

cdr3_length: 15
v_call: TRBV24-1
j_call: TRBJ2-5
cdr3_aa: CATSEIRGLQETQYF

cdr3_length: 13
v_call: TRBV6-4
j_call: TRBJ1-1
cdr3_aa: CASSQDRNTEAFF

cdr3_length: 17
v_call: TRBV4-1
j_call: TRBJ2-1
cdr3_aa: CASSQENGVGGYNEQFF

cdr3_length: 13
v_call: TRBV5-8
j_call: TRBJ2-3
cdr3_aa: CASSLVGADTQYF

cdr3_length: 13
v_call: TRBV29-1
j_call: TRBJ1-1
cdr3_aa: CSVDRTGNTEAFF

cdr3_length: 17
v_call: TRBV30
j_call: TRBJ2-1
cdr3_aa: CAWYRSGRRTPYNEQFF

cdr3_length: 13
v_call: TRBV7-2
j_call: TRBJ1-5
cdr3_aa: CASSSRRGQPQHF